These T cell receptor beta chains were read from a single sample in a study of identical twins. TCRdb passed the 5' RACE reads through MiXCR, listing each CDR3 protein once. The sample has more than 250,000 distinct CDR3 sequences, 8% to 9% seen once; the top ten hold 2% to 2.5%. The sample also formed part of further work on yellow fever vaccine responses in identical twins.

The sample consisted of memory (CD45RO+) T cells sorted from blood. All receptors derive from a woman aged 18 to 35 in good health. Both conserved end residues are part of each CDR3. The D gene is left open where the match is weak. Where a row states a size, it is once, few, many or the class of an expanded clone; other rows omit it.

TRBJ2-1	TRBV4-1	NA	many	TGCGCCAGCAGCCAAGATACAGCCGGATCCTACAATGAGCAGTTCTTC	CASSQDTAGSYNEQFF
TRBJ2-3	TRBV2	NA	NA	TGTGCCAGCAGGTCTGCAGCGACGTGGAGCACAGATACGCAGTATTTT	CASRSAATWSTDTQYF
TRBJ1-1	TRBV7-9	NA	few	TGTGCCAGCAGCTTAGGAGTGGGGAGCACTGAAGCTTTCTTT	CASSLGVGSTEAFF
TRBJ2-3	TRBV4-1	TRBD2	many	TGCGCCAGCAGTTCAGCGGGAGGAAGAACTAGCACAGATACGCAGTATTTT	CASSSAGGRTSTDTQYF
TRBJ2-3	TRBV28	NA	many	TGTGCCAGCAGCCTTTCACAGGGCCGGGAAGATACGCAGTATTTT	CASSLSQGREDTQYF
TRBJ2-3	TRBV7-8	NA	few	TGTGCCAGCAGCTCGGACGTGTTGCGGGAAGGCACAGATACGCAGTATTTT	CASSSDVLREGTDTQYF
TRBJ1-6	TRBV18	NA	NA	TGTGCCAGCTCACCACTCGTCGACAGCTCAAAGTCACCCCTCCACTTT	CASSPLVDSSKSPLHF
TRBJ2-3	TRBV5-1	TRBD2	many	TGCGCCAGCAGCGAAGCGGGGAGGCAGGATACGCAGTATTTT	CASSEAGRQDTQYF
TRBJ2-3	TRBV20-1	NA	many	TGCAGTGCCCCCCCCGCGGGCGGCACAGATACGCAGTATTTT	CSAPPAGGTDTQYF
TRBJ1-2	TRBV12-3/TRBV12-4	TRBD1	NA	TGTGCCAGCAGTTTAAGGGGGCGCAAGGTTGGGGATGGCTACACCTTC	CASSLRGRKVGDGYTF
TRBJ1-5	TRBV24-1	NA	many	TGTGCCACCAGTGATTCCGGGACGGGGAATCATCCCCAGCATTTT	CATSDSGTGNHPQHF
TRBJ2-1	TRBV6-1	TRBD2	many	TGTGCCAGCAAGATAGCGGGGAGCTCCTACAATGAGCAGTTCTTC	CASKIAGSSYNEQFF
TRBJ1-5	TRBV10-1	NA	NA	TGCGCCAGCAGTGAGTCGGACAATCAGCCCCAGCATTTT	CASSESDNQPQHF
TRBJ2-2	TRBV24-1	NA	many	TGTGCCACCGGGACATCCAACACCGGGGAGCTGTTTTTT	CATGTSNTGELFF
TRBJ1-5	TRBV3-1	TRBD1	many	TGTGCCAGCAGCCAAGCAGGGGGGAATCAGCCCCAGCATTTT	CASSQAGGNQPQHF
TRBJ1-3	TRBV4-1	NA	many	TGCGCCAGCAGCCAAGATGACTGGGACCGAGGAAACACCATATATTTT	CASSQDDWDRGNTIYF
TRBJ2-7	TRBV12-3/TRBV12-4	NA	NA	TGTGCCAGCAGTGCGTACGGCGGGAACTACGAGCAGTACTTC	CASSAYGGNYEQYF
TRBJ2-1	TRBV5-1	TRBD2	many	TGCGCCAGCAGCTTGGGACTAGCGGGATTTAATGAGCAGTTCTTC	CASSLGLAGFNEQFF
TRBJ2-1	TRBV11-1	TRBD2	NA	TGTGCCAGCAGCTTATCAGCGGGAGGGACCTACAATGAGCAGTTCTTC	CASSLSAGGTYNEQFF
TRBJ1-5	TRBV12-3/TRBV12-4	TRBD1	many	TGTGCCAGCAGTACCGACAGGGGAGGTCAGCCCCAGCATTTT	CASSTDRGGQPQHF
TRBJ1-6	TRBV7-9	NA	few	TGTGCCAGCAGCGTCGGATCGAATTCACCCCTCCACTTT	CASSVGSNSPLHF
TRBJ2-7	TRBV9	NA	NA	TGTGCCAGCAGCCCCCGGACAGACTACGAGCAGTACTTC	CASSPRTDYEQYF
TRBJ2-1	TRBV21-1	NA	NA	TGTGCCAGCAGCAAAGAAGACCTAGCGGGGTTTTATGAGCAGTTCTTC	CASSKEDLAGFYEQFF
TRBJ1-1	TRBV28	NA	NA	TGTGCCAGCACCGCCGGCAGAAAGACTTCTGAAGCTTTCTTT	CASTAGRKTSEAFF
TRBJ2-4	TRBV29-1	NA	many	TGCAGCGTTGAGGCAGGGGCTAGGAAAAACATTCAGTACTTC	CSVEAGARKNIQYF
TRBJ2-3	TRBV20-1	NA	few	TGCAGTGCCCCATTCGGGGGTCGGGATACGCAGTATTTT	CSAPFGGRDTQYF
TRBJ2-1	TRBV5-1	NA	NA	TGCGCCAGCAGCTTGGCCGAAGGGGGGGGTTACAATGAGCAGTTCTTC	CASSLAEGGGYNEQFF
TRBJ2-7	TRBV2	TRBD1	NA	TGTGCCAGCACCACCGGGACAGGGACCTACGAGCAGTACTTC	CASTTGTGTYEQYF
TRBJ2-1	TRBV7-2	TRBD2	NA	TGTGCCAGCAGCTCTAGCGGGGGGGTCTCCTACAATGAGCAGTTCTTC	CASSSSGGVSYNEQFF
TRBJ2-3	TRBV10-3	NA	few	TGTGCCATCAGGGGTCAGGGTACGCAGTATTTT	CAIRGQGTQYF
TRBJ2-2	TRBV7-3	NA	NA	TGTGCCAGCAGCACAAGCCCCACCGGGGAGCTGTTTTTT	CASSTSPTGELFF
TRBJ2-1	TRBV2	TRBD2	NA	TGTGCCAGCATACAGCGGGAGGGCATGAATGAGCAGTTCTTC	CASIQREGMNEQFF
TRBJ1-5	TRBV7-8	TRBD1	few	TGTGCCAGCAGCTTCGACAGGGTGGGCAATCAGCCCCAGCATTTT	CASSFDRVGNQPQHF
TRBJ2-1	TRBV29-1	TRBD2	many	TGCAGCGTTGTTGCGGGAGGGCCCGATGAGCAGTTCTTC	CSVVAGGPDEQFF
TRBJ1-4	TRBV28	TRBD1	few	TGTGCCAGCAGCTCCTCCGGGACAGGGGTCATAACTGTCGAAAAACTGTTTTTT	CASSSSGTGVITVEKLFF
TRBJ2-5	TRBV20-1	NA	many	TGCAGTGTATTCGGGGAGAAGGTCGAGACCCAGTACTTC	CSVFGEKVETQYF
TRBJ1-1	TRBV2	NA	few	TGTGCCAGCAGCGGAACAGCTTACACTGAAGCTTTCTTT	CASSGTAYTEAFF
TRBJ2-5	TRBV14	NA	few	TGTGCCAGCAGCCAAATACATGGGCTAGGGACCCAGTACTTC	CASSQIHGLGTQYF
TRBJ2-2	TRBV11-1	TRBD2	few	TGTGCCAGCAGCTTGAGAAACTCGGGACTAGCGGTCACCGGGGAGCTGTTTTTT	CASSLRNSGLAVTGELFF
TRBJ2-1	TRBV6-4	NA	NA	TGTGCCAGCAACCTCTGGGGGGAAAGCTCCTACAATGAGCAGTTCTTC	CASNLWGESSYNEQFF
TRBJ1-2	TRBV11-2	NA	NA	TGTGCCAGCAGCTTAGTCAATGCAGGGAGGAACTATGGCTACACCTTC	CASSLVNAGRNYGYTF
TRBJ2-2	TRBV20-1	TRBD2	NA	TGCAGTGCACAGCTGGCGGGGGGATATACCGGGGAGCTGTTTTTT	CSAQLAGGYTGELFF
TRBJ2-1	TRBV27	NA	NA	TGTGCCAGCAGTACGGGGACTCTGGGGGAGCAGTTCTTC	CASSTGTLGEQFF
TRBJ2-7	TRBV4-2	TRBD1	NA	TGTGCCAGCAGCCAAGATCCGGGGACAGTCTACGAGCAGTACTTC	CASSQDPGTVYEQYF
TRBJ1-6	TRBV5-1	NA	many	TGCGCCAGCAGCTTGTCTGGGGTATTTAATTCACCCCTCCACTTT	CASSLSGVFNSPLHF